These T cell receptor beta chains were read from a single sample in a study of T cell responses to AZD1222 COVID-19 vaccine. Sequencing was performed with immunoSEQ multiplex PCR; in TCRdb, only in-frame clones are kept and a portion is missing. The sample holds fewer than 120,000 clones, 85% to 95% seen once. Sequenced here: peripheral blood, sampled on day 0 of AZD1222 vaccination. These receptors originate from an adult in good health. Each CDR3 is given with its conserved first and last residue. The order of the fields is D gene, J gene, V gene, CDR3 protein, CDR3 DNA. The D gene is left open where the match is weak.

D gene: TRBD2
J gene: TRBJ2-1
V gene: TRBV28
CDR3 protein: CASSRLAGGFGEQFF
CDR3 DNA: TGTGCCAGCAGTAGACTAGCGGGGGGATTTGGAGAGCAGTTCTTC

D gene: TRBD1
J gene: TRBJ1-2
V gene: TRBV6-5
CDR3 protein: CASSYRQGNGYTF
CDR3 DNA: TGTGCCAGCAGTTACCGACAGGGGAATGGCTACACCTTC

D gene: NA
J gene: TRBJ2-7
V gene: TRBV5-6
CDR3 protein: CASSNRVRPYYEQYF
CDR3 DNA: TGTGCCAGCAGCAATAGGGTCAGACCGTACTACGAGCAGTACTTC

D gene: NA
J gene: TRBJ2-7
V gene: TRBV7-9
CDR3 protein: CASSLAYAEQYF
CDR3 DNA: TGTGCCAGCAGCCTCGCCTATGCCGAGCAGTACTTC

D gene: NA
J gene: TRBJ1-6
V gene: TRBV15
CDR3 protein: CATSTPFAALHF
CDR3 DNA: TGTGCCACCAGCACCCCGTTCGCGGCCCTCCACTTT

D gene: NA
J gene: TRBJ1-2
V gene: TRBV7-9
CDR3 protein: CASSLGGYGYTF
CDR3 DNA: TGTGCCAGCAGCTTAGGAGGGTATGGCTACACCTTC

D gene: NA
J gene: TRBJ1-1
V gene: TRBV19
CDR3 protein: CASTPGQFYSTEAFF
CDR3 DNA: TGTGCCAGTACCCCCGGACAGTTTTACAGCACTGAAGCTTTCTTT

D gene: NA
J gene: TRBJ2-7
V gene: TRBV11-3
CDR3 protein: CASSLADSPGYEQYF
CDR3 DNA: TGTGCCAGCAGCTTAGCCGACAGCCCGGGATACGAGCAGTACTTC

D gene: TRBD2
J gene: TRBJ2-5
V gene: TRBV5-4
CDR3 protein: CASSLDWGLAGGQETQYF
CDR3 DNA: TGTGCCAGCAGCTTGGATTGGGGCCTAGCGGGGGGGCAAGAGACCCAGTACTTC

D gene: TRBD1
J gene: TRBJ1-1
V gene: TRBV6-5
CDR3 protein: CASSPDRGLTEAFF
CDR3 DNA: TGTGCCAGCAGTCCCGACAGGGGCCTAACTGAAGCTTTCTTT

D gene: TRBD1
J gene: TRBJ2-7
V gene: TRBV6-5
CDR3 protein: CASSYVGRQGAHEQYF
CDR3 DNA: TGTGCCAGCAGTTACGTTGGTAGGCAGGGGGCCCACGAGCAGTACTTC